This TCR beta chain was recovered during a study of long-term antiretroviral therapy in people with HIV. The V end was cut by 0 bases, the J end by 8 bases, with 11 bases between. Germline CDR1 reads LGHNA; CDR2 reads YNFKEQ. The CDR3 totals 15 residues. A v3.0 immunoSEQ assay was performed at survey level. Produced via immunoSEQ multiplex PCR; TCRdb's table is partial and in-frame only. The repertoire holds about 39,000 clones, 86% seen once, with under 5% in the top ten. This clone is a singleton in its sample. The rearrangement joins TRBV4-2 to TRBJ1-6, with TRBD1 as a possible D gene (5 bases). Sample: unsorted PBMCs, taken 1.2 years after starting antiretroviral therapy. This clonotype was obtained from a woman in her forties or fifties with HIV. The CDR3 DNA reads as TGTGCCAGCAGCCAAGAGCGGCAGGGTTATTCACCCCTCCACTTT. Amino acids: CASSQERQGYSPLHF.